This note documents a single TCR beta chain sequence. Unmatched junction bases numbered 4, after V lost 6 bases and J lost 9 bases. CDR3 length equals 13 residues. Germline V gives CDR1 ENHRY, CDR2 SYGVKD. This entry belongs to a study of blood T cell repertoires in COVID-19. Measured with immunoSEQ multiplex PCR; TCRdb has only the in-frame clones, and not every one. The sample contains 50,000 to 80,000 clones, 88% of which appear only once. This TCR derives from a woman in her sixties or seventies with COVID-19, enrolled during active disease. Material for sequencing was peripheral blood. The rearrangement uses TRBV10-3 and TRBJ2-1; 11 bases agree with TRBD1. In DNA form, the CDR3 reads TGTGCCATCAGCGCGGACAGGGGGCGTGAGCAGTTCTTC. It is translated as CAISADRGREQFF.